This is a list of T cell receptor beta chains from one sample in a study of human T cells and chemical hapten exposure. MiXCR, run by TCRdb on the RACE reads, gives a single entry per CDR3 protein. The data show roughly 150,000 distinct CDR3 sequences, roughly a quarter seen once. The material was whole blood, obtained in connection with sensitization to the hapten diphenylcyclopropenone (DPC). The receptors were sampled from a young woman with alopecia areata. Some clones in this sample may be carry-over from other donors' samples. CDR3s leave out the opening cysteine and the closing phenylalanine or tryptophan.

TRBV6-2/TRBV6-3	TRBJ2-5	ASSYEETQY
TRBV7-2	TRBJ1-2	ASSLVASTGGHGYT
TRBV9	TRBJ1-2	ASSVNSYGYT
TRBV4-2	TRBJ2-5	ASSQDPGGVQETQY
TRBV20-1	TRBJ2-1	SARDVASGPNEQF
TRBV4-3	TRBJ2-3	ASSQGGVRGGDTQY
TRBV5-1	TRBJ2-3	ASSLEGAFTDTQY
TRBV20-1	TRBJ2-7	SAYIGEQY
TRBV29-1	TRBJ1-5	SAIVRNQPQH
TRBV27	TRBJ1-1	ASSSGRDAF
TRBV7-3	TRBJ2-4	ASSLRLAGADIQY
TRBV5-6	TRBJ2-7	ASSLPGLGYEQY
TRBV4-3	TRBJ1-6	ASSRIPGTNSPLH
TRBV5-4	TRBJ2-7	ASSRPDRNYEQY